This T cell receptor beta chain is drawn from a study of long-term antiretroviral therapy in people with HIV. Study-wide results and limits: Dominant in the repertoire at all time points were clones expanded before ART. The blood, collected between the mid-2000s and the late 2010s, was possibly taken under older ART regimens.

The CDR3 is 14 amino acids. Germline V gene sequence: CDR1 LGHNA, CDR2 YSLEER. V was clipped by 3 bases and J by 8 bases, with 16 bases between them. The assay used was immunoSEQ (version v3.0), run at survey level. The repertoire was sequenced with immunoSEQ multiplex PCR; TCRdb's copy has only in-frame clones and lacks some. The table shows approximately 21,000 clones, with about four fifths occurring only once. This clone came up once. The antigen remains undetermined. The sequences come from unsorted PBMCs, collected 5.9 years after starting antiretroviral therapy. This sequence was found in a young man with HIV. The chain combines TRBV4-3 with TRBJ1-2, with D hard to call. In DNA form, the CDR3 reads TGCGCCAGCAGCCAGTCGGGGAGGCTGGGGGGCTACACCTTC. It codes for CASSQSGRLGGYTF.